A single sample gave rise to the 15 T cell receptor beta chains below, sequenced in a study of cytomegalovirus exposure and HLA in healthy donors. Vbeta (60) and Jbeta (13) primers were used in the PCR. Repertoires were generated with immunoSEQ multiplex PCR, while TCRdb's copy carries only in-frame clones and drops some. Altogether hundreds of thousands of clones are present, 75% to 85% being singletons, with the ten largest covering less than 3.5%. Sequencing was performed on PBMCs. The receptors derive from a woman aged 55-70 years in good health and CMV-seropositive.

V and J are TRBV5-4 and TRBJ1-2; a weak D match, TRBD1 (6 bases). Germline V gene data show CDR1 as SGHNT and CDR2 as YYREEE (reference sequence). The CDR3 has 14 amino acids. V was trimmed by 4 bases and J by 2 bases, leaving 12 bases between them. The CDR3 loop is CASSLGGLNYGYTF. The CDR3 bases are TGTGCCAGCAGCCTCGGGGGGCTCAACTATGGCTACACCTTC.

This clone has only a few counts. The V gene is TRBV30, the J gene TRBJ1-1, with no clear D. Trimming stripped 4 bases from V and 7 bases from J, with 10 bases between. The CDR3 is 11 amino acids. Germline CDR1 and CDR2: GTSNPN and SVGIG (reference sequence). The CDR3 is CAWTPAGEAFF. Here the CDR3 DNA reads TGTGCCTGGACCCCTGCAGGTGAAGCTTTCTTT.

The DNA of the CDR3 is TGTGCCAGTAGTATCTCTGCGGGAGGACGCTCCTACAATGAGCAGTTCTTC. Its translation is CASSISAGGRSYNEQFF. The chain has TRBV19 and TRBJ2-1, with TRBD2 identical over 8 bases. The germline CDR1 and CDR2 sequences are LNHDA and SQIVND (reference sequence). V shed 3 bases and J 0 bases; nucleotides not matched to a gene: 7. The length of the CDR3 is 17 residues.

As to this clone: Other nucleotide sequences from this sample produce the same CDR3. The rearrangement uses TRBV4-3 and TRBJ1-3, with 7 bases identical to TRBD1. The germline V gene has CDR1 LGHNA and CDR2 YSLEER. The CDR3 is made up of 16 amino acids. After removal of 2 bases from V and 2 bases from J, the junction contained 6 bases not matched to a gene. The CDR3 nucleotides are TGCGCCAGCAGCCAACGTTTCGGGACAGCTGGAAACACCATATATTTT. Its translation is CASSQRFGTAGNTIYF.

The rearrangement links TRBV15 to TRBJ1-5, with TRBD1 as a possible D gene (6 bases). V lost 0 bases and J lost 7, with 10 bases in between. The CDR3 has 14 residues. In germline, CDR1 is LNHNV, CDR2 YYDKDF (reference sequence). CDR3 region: CATSRETGIQPQHF. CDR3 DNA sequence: TGTGCCACCAGCAGAGAAACAGGGATCCAGCCCCAGCATTTT.

CDR3 loop: CASTRTGLNQPQHF. Here the CDR3 DNA reads TGTGCCAGCACCAGGACAGGATTAAATCAGCCCCAGCATTTT. The V call is TRBV6-5, the J call TRBJ1-5; 7 nucleotides agree with TRBD1. CDR1 is MNHEY, CDR2 SVGAGI, per germline. V trimming: 7 bases; J trimming: 4 bases; junction bases outside the gene matches: 7. CDR3 length: 14 residues.

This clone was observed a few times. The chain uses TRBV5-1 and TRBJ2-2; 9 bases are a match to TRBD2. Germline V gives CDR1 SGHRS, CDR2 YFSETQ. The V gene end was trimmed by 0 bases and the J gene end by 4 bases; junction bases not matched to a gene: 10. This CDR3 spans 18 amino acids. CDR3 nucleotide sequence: TGCGCCAGCAGCTTGGCCCCGAGCGGGGGGTTAGGCACCGGGGAGCTGTTTTTT. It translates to CASSLAPSGGLGTGELFF. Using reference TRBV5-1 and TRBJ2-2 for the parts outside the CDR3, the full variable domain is KAGVTQTPRYLIKTRGQQVTLSCSPISGHRSVSWYQQTPGQGLQFLFEYFSETQRNKGNFPGRFSGRQFSNSRSEMNVSTLELGDSALYLCASSLAPSGGLGTGELFFGEGSRLTVL.

CDR3 region: CASSPLSGLPYNEQFF. The CDR3 region has the DNA TGTGCCAGCAGCCCCCTTAGCGGGCTTCCCTACAATGAGCAGTTCTTC. The rearrangement links TRBV7-2 to TRBJ2-1, with TRBD2 matching 7 bases. From germline, CDR1 is SGHTA and CDR2 FQGNSA. The V gene end was trimmed by 5 bases and the J gene end by 2 bases; junction bases not matched to a gene: 9. The CDR3 extends over 16 amino acids. The entire variable domain, with the rest obtained from reference TRBV7-2 and TRBJ2-1, is as follows: GAGVSQSPSNKVTEKGKDVELRCDPISGHTALYWYRQSLGQGLEFLIYFQGNSAPDKSGLPSDRFSAERTGGSVSTLTIQRTQQEDSAVYLCASSPLSGLPYNEQFFGPGTRLTVL.

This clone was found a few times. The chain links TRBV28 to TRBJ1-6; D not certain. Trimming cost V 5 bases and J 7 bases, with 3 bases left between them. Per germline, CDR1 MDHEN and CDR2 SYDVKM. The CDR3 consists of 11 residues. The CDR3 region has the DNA TGTGCCAGCAGTCAAAATTCACCCCTCCACTTT. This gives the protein CASSQNSPLHF.

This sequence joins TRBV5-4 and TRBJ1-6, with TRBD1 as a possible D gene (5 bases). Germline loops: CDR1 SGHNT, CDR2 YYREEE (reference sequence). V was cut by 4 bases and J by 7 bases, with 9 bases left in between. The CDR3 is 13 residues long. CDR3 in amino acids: CASSIGGNSPLHF. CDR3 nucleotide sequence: TGTGCCAGCAGCATTGGGGGGAATTCACCCCTCCACTTT.

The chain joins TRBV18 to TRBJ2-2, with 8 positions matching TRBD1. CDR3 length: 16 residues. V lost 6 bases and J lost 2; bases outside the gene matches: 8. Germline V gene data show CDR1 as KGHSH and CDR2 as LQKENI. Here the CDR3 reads CASSSGTGLNTGELFF. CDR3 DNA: TGTGCCAGCTCTTCCGGGACAGGTTTAAACACCGGGGAGCTGTTTTTT.

The chain's CDR3 is CASSERTGTEAFF. In DNA form, the CDR3 reads TGCGCCAGCAGTGAGCGGACAGGGACTGAAGCTTTCTTT. The chain is built from TRBV10-1 and TRBJ1-1; TRBD1 aligns across 8 bases. The CDR3 spans 13 residues. V shed 2 bases and J 5 bases; nucleotides not matched to a gene: 1. Germline assignment: CDR1 WNHNN and CDR2 SYGVQD (reference sequence).

The CDR3 nucleotides read TGCGCCAGCAGCCCAAGGAGGGTGGGGGAAGAAGCTTTCTTT. This gives the protein CASSPRRVGEEAFF. This rearrangement joins TRBV5-1 to TRBJ1-1; the D gene is possibly TRBD1 (5 bases). The CDR3 has 14 residues. The germline V and J ends were trimmed by 4 bases and 8 bases, with 18 bases remaining between them. CDR1 is SGHRS and CDR2 is YFSETQ in the germline V gene.

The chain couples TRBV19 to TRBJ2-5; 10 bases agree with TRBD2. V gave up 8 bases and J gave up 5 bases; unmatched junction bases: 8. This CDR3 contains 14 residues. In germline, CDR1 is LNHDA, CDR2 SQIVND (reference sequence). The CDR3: CASSSGRGGETQYF. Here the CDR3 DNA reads TGTGCCAGTTCTAGCGGGAGAGGAGGGGAGACCCAGTACTTC.

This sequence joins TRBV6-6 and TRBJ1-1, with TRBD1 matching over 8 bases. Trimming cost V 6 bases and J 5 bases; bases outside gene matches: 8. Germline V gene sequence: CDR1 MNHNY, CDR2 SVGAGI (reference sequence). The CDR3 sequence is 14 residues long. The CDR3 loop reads CASSPRQGKTEAFF. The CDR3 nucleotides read TGTGCCAGCAGCCCCAGACAGGGGAAAACTGAAGCTTTCTTT.